This T cell receptor beta chain was observed in a study of blood T cell repertoires in COVID-19. The V segment lost 0 bases and the J segment 1 base; nucleotides outside the gene matches: 5. Germline lookup yields CDR1 PRHDT and CDR2 FYEKMQ (reference sequence). The CDR3 runs 16 residues. Produced via immunoSEQ multiplex PCR; TCRdb's table is partial and in-frame only. The sample has 200,000 to 250,000 clones, less than 85% seen once. The sequenced sample was peripheral blood. The chain uses TRBV13 and TRBJ1-2; 7 bases fit TRBD1. The sequence derives from a woman aged 70-85 years with acute or convalescent COVID-19. The CDR3 nucleotides are TGTGCCAGCAGCTTAGGGGGGACAGACTTTAACTATGGCTACACCTTC. This codes for CASSLGGTDFNYGYTF.